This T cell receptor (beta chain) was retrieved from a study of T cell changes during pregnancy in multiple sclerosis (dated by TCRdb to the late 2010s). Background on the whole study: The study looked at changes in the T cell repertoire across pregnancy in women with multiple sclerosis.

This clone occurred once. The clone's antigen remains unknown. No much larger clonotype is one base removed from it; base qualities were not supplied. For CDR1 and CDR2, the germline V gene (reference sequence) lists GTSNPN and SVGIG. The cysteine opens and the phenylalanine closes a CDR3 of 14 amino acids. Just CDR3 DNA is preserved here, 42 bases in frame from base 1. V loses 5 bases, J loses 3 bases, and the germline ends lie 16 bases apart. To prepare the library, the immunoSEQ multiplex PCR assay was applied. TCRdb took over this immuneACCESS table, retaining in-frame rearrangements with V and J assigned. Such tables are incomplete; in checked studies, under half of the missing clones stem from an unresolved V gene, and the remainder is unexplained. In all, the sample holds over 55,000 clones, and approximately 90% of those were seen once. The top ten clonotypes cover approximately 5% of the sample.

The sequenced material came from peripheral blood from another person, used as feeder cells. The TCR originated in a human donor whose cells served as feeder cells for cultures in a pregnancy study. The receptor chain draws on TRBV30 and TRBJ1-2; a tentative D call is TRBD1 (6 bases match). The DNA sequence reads TGTGCCTGGGGGATGAGGGGGTTGGACTATGGCTACACCTTC. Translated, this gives CAWGMRGLDYGYTF.